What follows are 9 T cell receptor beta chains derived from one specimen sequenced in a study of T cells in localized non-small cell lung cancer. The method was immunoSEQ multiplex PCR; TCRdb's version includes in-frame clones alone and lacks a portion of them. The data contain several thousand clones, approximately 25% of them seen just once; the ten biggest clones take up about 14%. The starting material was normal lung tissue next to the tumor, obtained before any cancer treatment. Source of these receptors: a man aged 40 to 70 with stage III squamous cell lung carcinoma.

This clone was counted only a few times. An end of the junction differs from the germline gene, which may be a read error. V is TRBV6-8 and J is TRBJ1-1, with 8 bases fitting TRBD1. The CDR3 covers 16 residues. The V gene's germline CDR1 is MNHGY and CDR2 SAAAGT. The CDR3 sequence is CAISRGDRSGGTEAFF. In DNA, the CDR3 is TGTGCCATCAGTCGAGGGGACAGGTCCGGAGGCACTGAAGCTTTCTTT.

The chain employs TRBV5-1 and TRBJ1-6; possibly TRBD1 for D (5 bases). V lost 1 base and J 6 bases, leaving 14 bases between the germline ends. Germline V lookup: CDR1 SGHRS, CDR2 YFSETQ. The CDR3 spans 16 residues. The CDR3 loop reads CASSLIGTEVNSPLHF. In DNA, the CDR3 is TGCGCCAGCAGCTTGATCGGGACGGAGGTTAATTCACCCCTCCACTTT.

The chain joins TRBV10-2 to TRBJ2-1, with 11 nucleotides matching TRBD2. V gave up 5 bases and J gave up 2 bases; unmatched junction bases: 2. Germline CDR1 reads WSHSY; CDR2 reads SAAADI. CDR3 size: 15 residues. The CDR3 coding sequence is TGCGCCAGCAGTTTAGCGGGGGGGCCCTACAATGAGCAGTTCTTC. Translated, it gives CASSLAGGPYNEQFF.

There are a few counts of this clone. CDR3: CASSEGNTEAFF. The CDR3 DNA sequence: TGTGCCAGCAGTGAAGGCAACACTGAAGCTTTCTTT. V and J are TRBV9 and TRBJ1-1; D is unresolved. Between the trimmed V and J ends, which lost 5 bases and 2 bases, there was a span of 7 bases. The V gene's germline CDR1 is SGDLS and CDR2 YYNGEE. This CDR3 comprises 12 residues. The variable domain in full, with the rest retrieved from reference TRBV9 and TRBJ1-1, is DSGVTQTPKHLITATGQRVTLRCSPRSGDLSVYWYQQSLDQGLQFLIQYYNGEERAKGNILERFSAQQFPDLHSELNLSSLELGDSALYFCASSEGNTEAFFGQGTRLTVV.

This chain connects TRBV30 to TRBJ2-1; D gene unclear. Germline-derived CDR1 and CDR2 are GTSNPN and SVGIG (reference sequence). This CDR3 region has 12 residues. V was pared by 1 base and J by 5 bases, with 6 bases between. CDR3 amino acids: CAWSASDNEQFF. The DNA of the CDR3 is TGTGCCTGGAGTGCTTCGGACAATGAGCAGTTCTTC.

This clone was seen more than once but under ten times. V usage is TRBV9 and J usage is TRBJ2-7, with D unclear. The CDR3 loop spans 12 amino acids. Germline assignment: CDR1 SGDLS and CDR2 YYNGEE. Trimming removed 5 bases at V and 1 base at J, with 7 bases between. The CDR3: CASSLISYEQYV. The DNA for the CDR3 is TGTGCCAGCAGTCTCATTTCCTACGAGCAGTACGTC.

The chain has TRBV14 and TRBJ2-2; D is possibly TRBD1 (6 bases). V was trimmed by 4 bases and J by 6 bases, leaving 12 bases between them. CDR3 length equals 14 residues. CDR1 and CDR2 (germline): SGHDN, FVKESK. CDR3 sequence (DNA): TGTGCCAGCAGCCCAACAGGGCGGGCCGGGGAGCTGTTTTTT. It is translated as CASSPTGRAGELFF.

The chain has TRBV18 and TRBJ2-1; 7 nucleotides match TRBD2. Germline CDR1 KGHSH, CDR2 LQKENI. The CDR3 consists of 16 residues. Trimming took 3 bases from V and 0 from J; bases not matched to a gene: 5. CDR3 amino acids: CASSPRGESSYNEQFF. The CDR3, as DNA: TGTGCCAGCTCACCCCGGGGGGAGAGCTCCTACAATGAGCAGTTCTTC. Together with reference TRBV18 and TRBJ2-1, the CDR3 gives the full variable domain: NAGVMQNPRHLVRRRGQEARLRCSPMKGHSHVYWYRQLPEEGLKFMVYLQKENIIDESGMPKERFSAEFPKEGPSILRIQQVVRGDSAAYFCASSPRGESSYNEQFFGPGTRLTVL.

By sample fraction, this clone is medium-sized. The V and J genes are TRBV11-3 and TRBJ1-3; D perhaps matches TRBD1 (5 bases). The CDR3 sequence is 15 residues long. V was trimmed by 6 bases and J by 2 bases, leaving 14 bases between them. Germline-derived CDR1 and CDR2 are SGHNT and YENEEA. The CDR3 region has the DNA TGTGCCAGCAGTGCAGACAGTAGGCCTGGAAACACCATATATTTT. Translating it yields CASSADSRPGNTIYF.